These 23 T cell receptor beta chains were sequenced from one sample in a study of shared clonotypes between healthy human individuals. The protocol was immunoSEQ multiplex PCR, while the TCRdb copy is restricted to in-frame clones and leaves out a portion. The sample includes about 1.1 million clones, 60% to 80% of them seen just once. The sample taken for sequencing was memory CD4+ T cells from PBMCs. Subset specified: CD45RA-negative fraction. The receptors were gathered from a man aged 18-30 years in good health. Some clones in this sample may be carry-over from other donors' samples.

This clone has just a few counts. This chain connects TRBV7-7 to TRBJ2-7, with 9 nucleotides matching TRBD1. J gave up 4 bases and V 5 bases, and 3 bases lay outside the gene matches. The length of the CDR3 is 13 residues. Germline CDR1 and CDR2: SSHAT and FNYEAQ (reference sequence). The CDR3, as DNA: TGTGCCAGCAGCATCGGACAGGGGTACGAGCAGTACTTC. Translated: CASSIGQGYEQYF.

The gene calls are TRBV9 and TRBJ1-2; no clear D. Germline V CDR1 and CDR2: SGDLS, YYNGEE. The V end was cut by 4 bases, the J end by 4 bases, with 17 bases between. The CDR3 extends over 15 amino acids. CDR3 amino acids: CASSPGGSEFYGYTF. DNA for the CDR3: TGTGCCAGCAGCCCCGGAGGTTCGGAGTTCTATGGCTACACCTTC.

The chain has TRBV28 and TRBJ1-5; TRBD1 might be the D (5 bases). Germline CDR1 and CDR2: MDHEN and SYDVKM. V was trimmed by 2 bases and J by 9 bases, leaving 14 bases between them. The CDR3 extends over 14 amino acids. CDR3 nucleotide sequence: TGTGCCAGCAGTTTAAAGGCCCCCCAGGGGCCCCAGCATTTT. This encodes CASSLKAPQGPQHF.

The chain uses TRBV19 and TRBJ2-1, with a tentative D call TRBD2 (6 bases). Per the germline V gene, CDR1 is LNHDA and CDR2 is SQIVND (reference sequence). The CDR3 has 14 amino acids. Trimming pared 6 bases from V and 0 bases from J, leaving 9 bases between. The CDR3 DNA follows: TGTGCCAGTAGCGGGGGAGACTCCTACAATGAGCAGTTCTTC. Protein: CASSGGDSYNEQFF.

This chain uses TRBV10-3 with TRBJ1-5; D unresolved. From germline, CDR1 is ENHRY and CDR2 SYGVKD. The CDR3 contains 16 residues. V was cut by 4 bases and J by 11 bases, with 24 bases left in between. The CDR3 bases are TGTGCCATCAGTGTCGGGGAAGGGTCTGGATCAAGGGCCCAGCATTTT. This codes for CAISVGEGSGSRAQHF.

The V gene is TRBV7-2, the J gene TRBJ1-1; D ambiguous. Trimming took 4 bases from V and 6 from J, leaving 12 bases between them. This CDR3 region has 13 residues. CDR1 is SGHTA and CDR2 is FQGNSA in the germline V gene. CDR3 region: CASSSEGRAEAFF. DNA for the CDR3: TGTGCCAGCAGCTCCGAAGGGAGGGCTGAAGCTTTCTTT.

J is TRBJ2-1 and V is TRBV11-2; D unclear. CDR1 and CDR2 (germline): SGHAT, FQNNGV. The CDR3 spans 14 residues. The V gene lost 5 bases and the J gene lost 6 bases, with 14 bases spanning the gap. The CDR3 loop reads CASSPSRRPNEQFF. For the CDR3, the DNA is TGTGCCAGCAGCCCATCCCGACGGCCCAATGAGCAGTTCTTC.

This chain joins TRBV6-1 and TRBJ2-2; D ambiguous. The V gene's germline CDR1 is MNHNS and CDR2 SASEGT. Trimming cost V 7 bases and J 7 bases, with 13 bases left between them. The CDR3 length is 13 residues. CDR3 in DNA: TGTGCCAGCAACGGGCAGGCGATCGGGGAGCTGTTTTTT. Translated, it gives CASNGQAIGELFF.

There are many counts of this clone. The CDR3 here is CASSSPRGLAGGSEQFF. In DNA, the CDR3 is TGTGCCAGCAGCTCACCTAGGGGACTAGCGGGAGGAAGTGAGCAGTTCTTC. The chain links TRBV5-4 to TRBJ2-1; 15 bases agree with TRBD2. There are 17 residues in the CDR3. Per the germline V gene, CDR1 is SGHNT and CDR2 is YYREEE (reference sequence). The V segment lost 3 bases and the J segment 9 bases; nucleotides outside the gene matches: 10.

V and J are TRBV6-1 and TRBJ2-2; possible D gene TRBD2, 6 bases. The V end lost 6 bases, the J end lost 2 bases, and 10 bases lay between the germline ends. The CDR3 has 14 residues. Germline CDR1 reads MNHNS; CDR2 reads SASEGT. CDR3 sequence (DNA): TGTGCCAGCAGGGGGACTGTAAACACCGGGGAGCTGTTTTTT. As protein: CASRGTVNTGELFF.

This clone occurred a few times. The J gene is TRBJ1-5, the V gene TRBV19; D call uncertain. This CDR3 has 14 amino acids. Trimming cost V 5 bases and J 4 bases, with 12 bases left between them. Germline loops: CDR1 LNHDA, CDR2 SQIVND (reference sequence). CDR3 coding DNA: TGTGCCAGTAGTGGCGCCGCAAGGAATCAGCCCCAGCATTTT. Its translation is CASSGAARNQPQHF.

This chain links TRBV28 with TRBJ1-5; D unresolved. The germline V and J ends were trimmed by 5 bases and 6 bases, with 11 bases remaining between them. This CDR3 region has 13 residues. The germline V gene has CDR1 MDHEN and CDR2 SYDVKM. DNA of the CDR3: TGTGCCAGCAGTATTCCGACGGCTCAGCCCCAGCATTTT. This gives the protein CASSIPTAQPQHF.

The CDR3 bases are TGTGCCAGCAGACCGACAGGGTCCTACAATGAGCAGTTCTTC. Amino acids: CASRPTGSYNEQFF. J is TRBJ2-1 and V is TRBV28, with TRBD1 matching 7 bases. From germline, CDR1 is MDHEN and CDR2 SYDVKM. The CDR3 loop spans 14 amino acids. V was pared by 6 bases and J by 1 base, with 3 bases of the junction left unmatched.

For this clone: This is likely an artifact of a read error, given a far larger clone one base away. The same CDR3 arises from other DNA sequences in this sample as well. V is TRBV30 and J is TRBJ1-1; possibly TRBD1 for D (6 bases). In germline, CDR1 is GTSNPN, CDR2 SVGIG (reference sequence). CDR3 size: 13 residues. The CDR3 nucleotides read TGTGCATGGACCAGGCAGAAGGACAGTGAAGCTTTCTTT. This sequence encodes CAWTRQKDSEAFF.

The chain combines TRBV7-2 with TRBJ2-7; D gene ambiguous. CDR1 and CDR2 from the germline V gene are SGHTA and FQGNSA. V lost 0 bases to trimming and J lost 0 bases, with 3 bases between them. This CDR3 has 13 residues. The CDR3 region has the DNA TGTGCCAGCAGCTTAGCTTACTCCTACGAGCAGTACTTC. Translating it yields CASSLAYSYEQYF.

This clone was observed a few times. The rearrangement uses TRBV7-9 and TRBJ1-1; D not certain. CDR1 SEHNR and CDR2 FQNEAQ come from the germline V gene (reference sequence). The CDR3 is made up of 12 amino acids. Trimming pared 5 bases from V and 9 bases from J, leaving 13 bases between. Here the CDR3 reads CASSPSTEKAFF. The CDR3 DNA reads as TGTGCCAGCAGCCCATCGACCGAGAAAGCTTTCTTT. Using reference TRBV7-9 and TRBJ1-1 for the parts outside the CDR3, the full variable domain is DTGVSQNPRHKITKRGQNVTFRCDPISEHNRLYWYRQTLGQGPEFLTYFQNEAQLEKSRLLSDRFSAERPKGSFSTLEIQRTEQGDSAMYLCASSPSTEKAFFGQGTRLTVV.

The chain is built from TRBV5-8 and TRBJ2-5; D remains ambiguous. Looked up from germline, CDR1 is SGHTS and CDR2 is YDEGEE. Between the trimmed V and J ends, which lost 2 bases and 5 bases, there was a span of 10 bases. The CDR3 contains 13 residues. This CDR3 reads CASSFAPSETQYF. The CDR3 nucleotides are TGTGCCAGCAGCTTCGCCCCTTCGGAGACCCAGTACTTC.

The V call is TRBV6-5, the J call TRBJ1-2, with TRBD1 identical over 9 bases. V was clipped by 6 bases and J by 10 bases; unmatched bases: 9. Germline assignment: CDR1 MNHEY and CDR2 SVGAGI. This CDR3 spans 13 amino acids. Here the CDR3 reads CASSGTGKLDYTF. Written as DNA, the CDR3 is TGTGCCAGCAGCGGGACAGGGAAACTCGACTACACCTTC.

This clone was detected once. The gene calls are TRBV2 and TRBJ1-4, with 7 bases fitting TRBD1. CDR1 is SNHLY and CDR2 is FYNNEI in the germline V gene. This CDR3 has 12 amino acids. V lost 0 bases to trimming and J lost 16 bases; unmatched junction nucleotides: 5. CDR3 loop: CASSEAGQRGFF. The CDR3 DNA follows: TGTGCCAGCAGTGAAGCGGGACAGCGGGGGTTTTTT.

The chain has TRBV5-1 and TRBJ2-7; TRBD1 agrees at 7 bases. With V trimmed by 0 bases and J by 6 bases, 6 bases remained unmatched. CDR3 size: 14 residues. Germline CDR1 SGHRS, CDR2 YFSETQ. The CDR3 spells CASSLEQGLGEQYF. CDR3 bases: TGCGCCAGCAGCTTGGAACAGGGGCTGGGCGAGCAGTACTTC.

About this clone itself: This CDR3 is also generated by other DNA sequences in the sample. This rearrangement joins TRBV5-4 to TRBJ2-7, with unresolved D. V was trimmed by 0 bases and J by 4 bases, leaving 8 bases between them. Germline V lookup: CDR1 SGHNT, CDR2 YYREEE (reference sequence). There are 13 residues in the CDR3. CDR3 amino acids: CASSLGGNYEQYF. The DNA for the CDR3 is TGTGCCAGCAGCTTGGGCGGAAATTACGAGCAGTACTTC. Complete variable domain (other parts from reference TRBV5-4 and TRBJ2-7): ETGVTQSPTHLIKTRGQQVTLRCSSQSGHNTVSWYQQALGQGPQFIFQYYREEENGRGNFPPRFSGLQFPNYSSELNVNALELDDSALYLCASSLGGNYEQYFGPGTRLTVT.

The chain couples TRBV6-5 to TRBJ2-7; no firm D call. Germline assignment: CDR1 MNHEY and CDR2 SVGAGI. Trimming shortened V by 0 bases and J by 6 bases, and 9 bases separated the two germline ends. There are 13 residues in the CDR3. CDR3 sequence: CASSYSLGREQYF. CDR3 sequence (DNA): TGTGCCAGCAGTTACTCTCTCGGTCGCGAGCAGTACTTC.

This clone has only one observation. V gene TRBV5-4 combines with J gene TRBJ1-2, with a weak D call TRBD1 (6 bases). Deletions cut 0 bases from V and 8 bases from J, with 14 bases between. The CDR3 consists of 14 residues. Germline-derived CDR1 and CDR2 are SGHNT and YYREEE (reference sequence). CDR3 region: CASSLEGGLRGYTF. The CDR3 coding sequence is TGTGCCAGCAGCTTGGAGGGGGGATTGAGGGGCTACACCTTC.